These T cell receptor beta chains were read from a single sample in a study of shared clonotypes between healthy human individuals. This table comes from immunoSEQ multiplex PCR, and its TCRdb copy is limited to in-frame clones, with some not included. This sample has about 1 million clones, with 65% to 80% found just once. Sequenced input: memory CD4+ T cells sorted from blood. These TCRs come from a man aged 18 to 30 in good health. Both conserved end residues are part of each CDR3. Fields, in order: D gene, V gene, J gene, CDR3 length, clone size, CDR3 protein, CDR3 DNA. The D gene is left open where the match is weak. A clone size is listed for some rows: how often the clone was seen (once, few, many), or a class if it is expanded.

D gene: TRBD2
V gene: TRBV28
J gene: TRBJ2-6
CDR3 length: 17
clone size: .
CDR3 protein: CASRETSVSSGANVLTF
CDR3 DNA: TGTGCCAGCAGGGAGACTAGCGTATCATCTGGGGCCAACGTCCTGACTTTC

D gene: .
V gene: TRBV28
J gene: TRBJ1-2
CDR3 length: 12
clone size: .
CDR3 protein: CATHTGPDGYTF
CDR3 DNA: TGTGCCACACACACAGGCCCCGATGGCTACACCTTC

D gene: .
V gene: TRBV18
J gene: TRBJ1-5
CDR3 length: 14
clone size: .
CDR3 protein: CASSPAGANQPQHF
CDR3 DNA: TGTGCCAGCTCACCTGCAGGCGCAAATCAGCCCCAGCATTTT

D gene: TRBD1
V gene: TRBV5-1
J gene: TRBJ2-3
CDR3 length: 14
clone size: many
CDR3 protein: CASSRDRLTDTQYF
CDR3 DNA: TGCGCCAGCAGCCGGGACAGACTCACAGATACGCAGTATTTT

D gene: .
V gene: TRBV30
J gene: TRBJ1-6
CDR3 length: 12
clone size: .
CDR3 protein: CAWSEGATPLHF
CDR3 DNA: TGCGCCTGGAGTGAGGGAGCGACACCCCTCCACTTT

D gene: .
V gene: TRBV2
J gene: TRBJ2-1
CDR3 length: 14
clone size: .
CDR3 protein: CASSAINSYNEQFF
CDR3 DNA: TGTGCCAGCAGCGCTATTAACTCCTACAATGAGCAGTTCTTC

D gene: TRBD1
V gene: TRBV5-1
J gene: TRBJ1-2
CDR3 length: 14
clone size: .
CDR3 protein: CASSFSGGDYGYTF
CDR3 DNA: TGCGCCAGCAGCTTTTCAGGGGGTGACTATGGCTACACCTTC

D gene: .
V gene: TRBV6-5
J gene: TRBJ2-1
CDR3 length: 15
clone size: once
CDR3 protein: CASSYSSVEFNEQFF
CDR3 DNA: TGTGCCAGCAGTTATTCCAGCGTAGAATTCAATGAGCAGTTCTTC

D gene: .
V gene: TRBV7-9
J gene: TRBJ1-1
CDR3 length: 12
clone size: .
CDR3 protein: CASSLVRTEAFF
CDR3 DNA: TGTGCCAGCAGCTTAGTTCGCACTGAAGCTTTCTTT

D gene: .
V gene: TRBV7-2
J gene: TRBJ1-6
CDR3 length: 15
clone size: .
CDR3 protein: CASSQTVTTNSPLHF
CDR3 DNA: TGTGCCAGCAGCCAGACCGTGACCACCAATTCACCCCTCCACTTT

D gene: .
V gene: TRBV19
J gene: TRBJ2-3
CDR3 length: 15
clone size: .
CDR3 protein: CASSIGGRSPDTQYF
CDR3 DNA: TGTGCCAGTAGTATAGGGGGTAGAAGTCCAGATACGCAGTATTTT

D gene: TRBD1
V gene: TRBV28
J gene: TRBJ1-1
CDR3 length: 15
clone size: .
CDR3 protein: CASSLMGQGGTEAFF
CDR3 DNA: TGTGCCAGCAGTTTAATGGGACAGGGTGGCACTGAAGCTTTCTTT

D gene: .
V gene: TRBV5-1
J gene: TRBJ2-1
CDR3 length: 12
clone size: .
CDR3 protein: CASSRSFHEQFF
CDR3 DNA: TGCGCCAGCAGCCGGTCTTTCCATGAGCAGTTCTTC

D gene: TRBD1
V gene: TRBV11-3
J gene: TRBJ1-1
CDR3 length: 15
clone size: .
CDR3 protein: CASSLGGTANTEAFF
CDR3 DNA: TGTGCCAGCAGCTTAGGGGGGACAGCGAACACTGAAGCTTTCTTT

D gene: .
V gene: TRBV6-6
J gene: TRBJ2-7
CDR3 length: 15
clone size: .
CDR3 protein: CASTLEGKTANEQYF
CDR3 DNA: TGTGCCAGCACCCTCGAAGGGAAAACGGCGAACGAGCAGTACTTC

D gene: TRBD1
V gene: TRBV5-6
J gene: TRBJ2-5
CDR3 length: 13
clone size: .
CDR3 protein: CASSGGQGREQYF
CDR3 DNA: TGTGCCAGCAGCGGGGGACAGGGAAGGGAGCAGTACTTC

D gene: TRBD2
V gene: TRBV5-1
J gene: TRBJ2-1
CDR3 length: 17
clone size: .
CDR3 protein: CASSSLASGSSYNEQFF
CDR3 DNA: TGCGCCAGCAGCTCCCTGGCCAGCGGGAGCTCCTACAATGAGCAGTTCTTC

D gene: .
V gene: TRBV6-6
J gene: TRBJ1-4
CDR3 length: 15
clone size: .
CDR3 protein: CASSSAQTTNEKLFF
CDR3 DNA: TGTGCCAGCTCTTCCGCGCAGACAACTAATGAAAAACTGTTTTTT

D gene: .
V gene: TRBV6-6
J gene: TRBJ2-7
CDR3 length: 12
clone size: .
CDR3 protein: CASTKDAYEQYF
CDR3 DNA: TGTGCCAGCACCAAGGACGCCTACGAGCAGTACTTC

D gene: .
V gene: TRBV19
J gene: TRBJ1-2
CDR3 length: 13
clone size: .
CDR3 protein: CASSHGSNYGYTF
CDR3 DNA: TGTGCCAGTAGTCATGGGTCTAACTATGGCTACACCTTC

D gene: .
V gene: TRBV30
J gene: TRBJ2-1
CDR3 length: 14
clone size: .
CDR3 protein: CAWSTGVSYNEQFF
CDR3 DNA: TGTGCCTGGAGTACAGGAGTCTCCTACAATGAGCAGTTCTTC

D gene: TRBD2
V gene: TRBV7-2
J gene: TRBJ2-1
CDR3 length: 15
clone size: few
CDR3 protein: CASSLVAGGENEQFF
CDR3 DNA: TGTGCCAGCAGCTTAGTGGCGGGAGGGGAAAATGAGCAGTTCTTC

D gene: .
V gene: TRBV12-5
J gene: TRBJ1-5
CDR3 length: 17
clone size: .
CDR3 protein: CASGLVRLKDANQPQHF
CDR3 DNA: TGTGCTAGTGGTTTGGTACGGCTTAAGGACGCTAATCAGCCCCAGCATTTT

D gene: TRBD1
V gene: TRBV19
J gene: TRBJ1-5
CDR3 length: 13
clone size: few
CDR3 protein: CASRGQYNQPQHF
CDR3 DNA: TGTGCCAGTCGGGGACAGTACAATCAGCCCCAGCATTTT

D gene: .
V gene: TRBV5-1
J gene: TRBJ2-3
CDR3 length: 15
clone size: .
CDR3 protein: CASRLEGESTDTQYF
CDR3 DNA: TGCGCCAGCAGACTGGAGGGCGAAAGCACAGATACGCAGTATTTT

D gene: TRBD1
V gene: TRBV19
J gene: TRBJ1-6
CDR3 length: 17
clone size: .
CDR3 protein: CASSPGTGFGDNSPLHF
CDR3 DNA: TGTGCCAGTAGTCCCGGGACAGGGTTCGGGGATAATTCACCCCTCCACTTT

D gene: TRBD1
V gene: TRBV6-1
J gene: TRBJ1-5
CDR3 length: 14
clone size: .
CDR3 protein: CASSTRDRVPLRHF
CDR3 DNA: TGTGCCAGCAGTACCCGGGACAGGGTACCGTTACGGCATTTT

D gene: .
V gene: TRBV6-6
J gene: TRBJ1-4
CDR3 length: 16
clone size: .
CDR3 protein: CASRLRTEATNEKLFF
CDR3 DNA: TGTGCCAGCAGATTAAGGACGGAAGCAACTAATGAAAAACTGTTTTTT

D gene: TRBD2
V gene: TRBV28
J gene: TRBJ2-7
CDR3 length: 14
clone size: .
CDR3 protein: CASSLQLAGDEQYF
CDR3 DNA: TGTGCCAGCAGTTTACAGCTAGCGGGGGACGAGCAGTACTTC

D gene: TRBD2
V gene: TRBV11-2
J gene: TRBJ2-1
CDR3 length: 14
clone size: .
CDR3 protein: CASSLMGLDNEQFF
CDR3 DNA: TGTGCCAGCAGCTTAATGGGACTAGACAATGAGCAGTTCTTC

D gene: .
V gene: TRBV21-1
J gene: TRBJ1-2
CDR3 length: 13
clone size: once
CDR3 protein: CASTWEGQCGYTF
CDR3 DNA: TGTGCCAGCACCTGGGAAGGGCAATGTGGCTACACCTTC

D gene: TRBD2
V gene: TRBV15
J gene: TRBJ2-7
CDR3 length: 18
clone size: few
CDR3 protein: CATSRDRLSGVGPYEQYF
CDR3 DNA: TGTGCCACCAGCAGAGATAGGCTCAGCGGGGTGGGACCCTACGAGCAGTACTTC

D gene: .
V gene: TRBV19
J gene: TRBJ2-2
CDR3 length: 16
clone size: .
CDR3 protein: CASSDFLNANTGELFF
CDR3 DNA: TGTGCCAGTAGCGACTTTCTGAACGCGAACACCGGGGAGCTGTTTTTT

D gene: .
V gene: TRBV5-1
J gene: TRBJ1-2
CDR3 length: 13
clone size: few
CDR3 protein: CASSLSGYYGYTF
CDR3 DNA: TGCGCCAGCAGCTTGTCAGGGTACTATGGCTACACCTTC

D gene: .
V gene: TRBV7-9
J gene: TRBJ2-3
CDR3 length: 16
clone size: .
CDR3 protein: CASSRWAGPSTDTQYF
CDR3 DNA: TGTGCCAGCAGCCGCTGGGCGGGACCTAGCACAGATACGCAGTATTTT

D gene: .
V gene: TRBV7-2
J gene: TRBJ2-7
CDR3 length: 13
clone size: once
CDR3 protein: CASTRGFFDEQYF
CDR3 DNA: TGTGCCAGCACCAGAGGGTTTTTCGACGAGCAGTACTTC

D gene: .
V gene: TRBV5-1
J gene: TRBJ2-5
CDR3 length: 9
clone size: many
CDR3 protein: CASSLVKYF
CDR3 DNA: TGCGCCAGCAGCTTGGTGAAGTACTTC

D gene: .
V gene: TRBV27
J gene: TRBJ2-1
CDR3 length: 13
clone size: .
CDR3 protein: CASSYGGVDEQFF
CDR3 DNA: TGTGCCAGCAGTTACGGCGGGGTCGATGAGCAGTTCTTC

D gene: TRBD1
V gene: TRBV28
J gene: TRBJ2-1
CDR3 length: 12
clone size: .
CDR3 protein: CASTGQNNEQFF
CDR3 DNA: TGTGCCAGCACGGGACAGAACAATGAGCAGTTCTTC

D gene: TRBD1
V gene: TRBV10-3
J gene: TRBJ1-2
CDR3 length: 14
clone size: few
CDR3 protein: CAISEGQGAGGYTF
CDR3 DNA: TGTGCCATCAGTGAGGGTCAGGGGGCCGGTGGCTACACCTTC

D gene: TRBD1
V gene: TRBV29-1
J gene: TRBJ1-2
CDR3 length: 13
clone size: .
CDR3 protein: CSVERQGAVGYTF
CDR3 DNA: TGCAGCGTTGAAAGGCAGGGGGCTGTCGGCTACACCTTC

D gene: TRBD1
V gene: TRBV25-1
J gene: TRBJ1-1
CDR3 length: 14
clone size: .
CDR3 protein: CASSATGGSPEAFF
CDR3 DNA: TGTGCCAGCAGTGCGACAGGGGGCTCCCCTGAAGCTTTCTTT